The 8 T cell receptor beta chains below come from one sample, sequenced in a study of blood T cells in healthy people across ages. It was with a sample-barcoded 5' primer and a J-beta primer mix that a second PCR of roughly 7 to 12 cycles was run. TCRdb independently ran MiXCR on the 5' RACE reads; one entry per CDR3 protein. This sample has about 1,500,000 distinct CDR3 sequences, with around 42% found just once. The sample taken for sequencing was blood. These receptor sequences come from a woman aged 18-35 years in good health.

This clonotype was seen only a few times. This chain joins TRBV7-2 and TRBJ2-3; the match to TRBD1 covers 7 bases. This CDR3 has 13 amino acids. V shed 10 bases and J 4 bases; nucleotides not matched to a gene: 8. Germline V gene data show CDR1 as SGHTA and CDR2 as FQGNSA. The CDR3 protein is CAKHGQAADTQYF. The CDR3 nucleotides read TGTGCCAAGCACGGACAGGCTGCAGATACGCAGTATTTT.

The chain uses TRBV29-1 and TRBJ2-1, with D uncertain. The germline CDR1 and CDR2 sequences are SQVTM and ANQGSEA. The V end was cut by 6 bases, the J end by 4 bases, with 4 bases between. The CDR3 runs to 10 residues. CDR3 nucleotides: TGCAGCGTGGAATACAATGAGCAGTTCTTC. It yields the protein CSVEYNEQFF.

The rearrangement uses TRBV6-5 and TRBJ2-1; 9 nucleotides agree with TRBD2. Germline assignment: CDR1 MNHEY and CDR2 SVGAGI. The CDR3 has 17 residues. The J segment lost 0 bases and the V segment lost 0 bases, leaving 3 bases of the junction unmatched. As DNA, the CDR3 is TGTGCCAGCAGTTACTCGAAACTAGCGGGCTCCTACAATGAGCAGTTCTTC. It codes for CASSYSKLAGSYNEQFF.

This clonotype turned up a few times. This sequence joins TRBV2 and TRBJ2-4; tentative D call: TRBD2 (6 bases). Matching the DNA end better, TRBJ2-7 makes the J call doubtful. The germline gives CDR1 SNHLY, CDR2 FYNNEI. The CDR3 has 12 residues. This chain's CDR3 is CASAGRSSEQYF. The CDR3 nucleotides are TGTGCCAGCGCAGGGAGGTCGAGCGAGCAGTACTTC.

The CDR3 sequence is CSARVPYSNQPQHF. CDR3 nucleotides: TGCAGTGCTAGGGTACCCTATAGCAATCAGCCCCAGCATTTT. The gene calls are TRBV20-1 and TRBJ1-5; D is unclear. The ends were cut back, 3 bases at V and 0 bases at J, with 9 bases in the middle. CDR1 and CDR2 (germline): DFQATT, SNEGSKA (reference sequence). This CDR3 is built from 14 residues.

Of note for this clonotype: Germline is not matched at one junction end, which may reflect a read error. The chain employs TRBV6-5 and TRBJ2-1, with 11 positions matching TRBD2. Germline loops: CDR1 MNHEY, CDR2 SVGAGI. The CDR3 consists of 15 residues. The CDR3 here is CTSSQLAGAYNEQFF. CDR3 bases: TGTACCAGCAGTCAACTAGCGGGGGCTTACAATGAGCAGTTCTTC.

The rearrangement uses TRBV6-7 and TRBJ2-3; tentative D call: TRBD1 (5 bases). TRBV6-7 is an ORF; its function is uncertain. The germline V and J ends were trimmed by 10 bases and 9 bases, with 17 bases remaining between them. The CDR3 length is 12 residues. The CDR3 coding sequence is TGTGCCAAGGGGCCCCCCTTAGAGACGCAGTATTTT. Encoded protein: CAKGPPLETQYF.

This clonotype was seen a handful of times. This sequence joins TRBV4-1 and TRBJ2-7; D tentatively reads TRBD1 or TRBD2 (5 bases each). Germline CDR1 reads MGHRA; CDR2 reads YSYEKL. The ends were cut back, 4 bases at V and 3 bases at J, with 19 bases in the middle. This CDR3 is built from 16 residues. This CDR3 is CASSPETAGTDYEQYF. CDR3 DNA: TGCGCCAGCAGCCCGGAGACAGCCGGGACGGACTACGAGCAGTACTTC.